This is a list of T cell receptor beta chains from one sample in a study of shared clonotypes between healthy human individuals. Libraries were prepared by immunoSEQ multiplex PCR; TCRdb keeps only in-frame clonotypes and omits some of them. The table lists roughly 1,800,000 clones, approximately 94% of them singletons. Sequenced material: naive CD8+ T cells sorted from blood. All receptors come from a man aged 18 to 29 in good health. CDR3s include the opening cysteine and the closing phenylalanine or tryptophan. The D gene is left open where the match is weak. Some rows mark clone size as missing; the rest say once, few, many or name a class of expanded clone.

D | J | V | size | DNA | CDR3
- | TRBJ2-3 | TRBV27 | - | TGTGCCAGCAGTTTATCGGGCGGACCTCGACAGGCAGATACGCAGTATTTT | CASSLSGGPRQADTQYF
- | TRBJ2-1 | TRBV13 | - | TGTGCCAGCAGCCCCGGGACAAGCACCAAGACCTACTACTACTACAATGAGCAGTTCTTC | CASSPGTSTKTYYYYNEQFF
- | TRBJ2-1 | TRBV5-6 | - | TGTGCCAGCAGCTTAGTCGCCAATGAGCAGTTCTTC | CASSLVANEQFF
- | TRBJ2-2 | TRBV7-6 | - | TGTGCCAGCAGCTTATTAGGTCAGCACACCGGGGAGCTGTTTTTT | CASSLLGQHTGELFF
TRBD1 | TRBJ2-3 | TRBV11-2 | once | TGTGCCAGCAGCAAGGGACAGGAAACCACAGATACGCAGTATTTT | CASSKGQETTDTQYF
TRBD2 | TRBJ2-3 | TRBV29-1 | - | TGCAGCGTTGAGGGATCTTGGACAGGGACTAGCGGGAGTCCCTACACAGATACGCAGTATTTT | CSVEGSWTGTSGSPYTDTQYF
- | TRBJ2-4 | TRBV5-4 | - | TGTGCCAGCAGCTTGGCCCAGGGGCCTACGAGAGACATTCAGTACTTC | CASSLAQGPTRDIQYF
- | TRBJ2-7 | TRBV11-2 | - | TGTGCCAGCAGCTCCCCTAGGAATCGTTACGAGCAGTACTTC | CASSSPRNRYEQYF
- | TRBJ2-3 | TRBV4-3 | - | TGCGCCAGCAGCCCACGGGGCACAGATACGCAGTATTTT | CASSPRGTDTQYF
- | TRBJ1-3 | TRBV4-2 | once | TGTGCCAGCAGCCCCGAAAACATGGACTCTGGAAACACCATATATTTT | CASSPENMDSGNTIYF
TRBD1 | TRBJ2-3 | TRBV4-3 | - | TGCGCCAGCAGCCAGACCAGGACAGGTCCCCTCACAGATACGCAGTATTTT | CASSQTRTGPLTDTQYF
- | TRBJ2-1 | TRBV30 | - | TGTGCCTGGGAAGCTGAACCGGGGTCTTTTGGCAATGAGCAGTTCTTC | CAWEAEPGSFGNEQFF
TRBD2 | TRBJ2-7 | TRBV19 | - | TGTGCCAGTAGTACTGGGACTAGCGGGAGAAGGTACGAGCAGTACTTC | CASSTGTSGRRYEQYF
- | TRBJ2-1 | TRBV9 | - | TGTGCCAGCAGCGTAGATCTGTCACCCCCGAACAATGAGCAGTTCTTC | CASSVDLSPPNNEQFF
- | TRBJ2-7 | TRBV7-8 | - | TGTGCCAGCAGCTTAGGGGGTGCCGGTCTCTACTCCTACGAGCAGTACTTC | CASSLGGAGLYSYEQYF
TRBD2 | TRBJ2-5 | TRBV27 | - | TGTGCCAGCAGTTTTATAGCGGGGGGGTCCCCGGAGACCCAGTACTTC | CASSFIAGGSPETQYF
TRBD1 | TRBJ2-7 | TRBV7-8 | - | TGTGCCAGCAGCTTAGCGGGACAGGGAACCTACGAGCAGTACTTC | CASSLAGQGTYEQYF
- | TRBJ2-7 | TRBV5-1 | - | TGCGCCAGCAGCTTGCTCAGCGACTACGAGCAGTACTTC | CASSLLSDYEQYF
- | TRBJ2-7 | TRBV5-4 | - | TGTGCCAGCAGCACAACCGGGAGTGAGCAGTACTTC | CASSTTGSEQYF
TRBD2 | TRBJ2-5 | TRBV27 | - | TGTGCCAGCAGACCAAGATTAGGACTAGCGGACCAAGAGACCCAGTACTTC | CASRPRLGLADQETQYF
TRBD2 | TRBJ2-5 | TRBV9 | - | TGTGCCAGCAGCCATCCGTATAGCGGGCAAGAGACCCAGTACTTC | CASSHPYSGQETQYF
TRBD1 | TRBJ2-7 | TRBV7-9 | - | TGTGCCAGCAGCTCAGAACAGGGGTCCTACGAGCAGTACTTC | CASSSEQGSYEQYF
TRBD2 | TRBJ2-7 | TRBV30 | - | TGTGCCTGGAACCATGCGAGCGGGGGTTACGAGCAGTACTTC | CAWNHASGGYEQYF
TRBD1 | TRBJ2-7 | TRBV19 | - | TGTGCCAGTAGTGCCGGGACAGGCTACGAGCAGTACTTC | CASSAGTGYEQYF
- | TRBJ2-1 | TRBV27 | - | TGTGCCAGCAGTTCGCGATTGGACAGGCAGTTCTTC | CASSSRLDRQFF
- | TRBJ2-7 | TRBV7-9 | - | TGTGCCAGCAGCTTAGATCATGGGGCCCACTACGAGCAGTACTTC | CASSLDHGAHYEQYF
- | TRBJ1-1 | TRBV6-6 | - | TGTGCCAGCAGCCCTATTCTCCGAACTGAAGCTTTCTTT | CASSPILRTEAFF
- | TRBJ2-5 | TRBV5-6 | - | TGTGCCAGCAGCCTGGGGGTACGGAGAGAGCAGTACTTC | CASSLGVRREQYF
TRBD2 | TRBJ2-7 | TRBV7-6 | - | TGTGCCAGCAGCCCCGAGGGACTAGCGGCCTACGAGCAGTACTTC | CASSPEGLAAYEQYF
TRBD2 | TRBJ2-2 | TRBV5-4 | - | TGTGCCAGCAGCTTGAGGCTAGCGGGATACACCGGGGAGCTGTTTTTT | CASSLRLAGYTGELFF
- | TRBJ1-5 | TRBV7-8 | - | TGTGCCAGCAGCCGAGGGGGGGCCAATCAGCCCCAGCATTTT | CASSRGGANQPQHF
TRBD1 | TRBJ1-2 | TRBV6-5 | - | TGTGCCAGCAGCGTGGGACAGGGGAGAGGCTATGGCTACACCTTC | CASSVGQGRGYGYTF
TRBD1 | TRBJ2-7 | TRBV27 | - | TGTGCCAGCAGTCCCGGACAGGGGGCCGACGAGCAGTACTTC | CASSPGQGADEQYF
- | TRBJ2-7 | TRBV28 | - | TGTGCCAGCAGTCCGAGACTGGGTCGGGGGTACGAGCAGTACTTC | CASSPRLGRGYEQYF
TRBD2 | TRBJ2-7 | TRBV9 | - | TGTGCCAGCAGCGGCGGGGGGCGAGACTACGAGCAGTACTTC | CASSGGGRDYEQYF
TRBD1 | TRBJ2-5 | TRBV5-5 | once | TGTGCCAGCAGCTATGCCTTGGAACCGGGACAGGGGAGGACCCAGTACTTC | CASSYALEPGQGRTQYF
- | TRBJ2-7 | TRBV11-1 | - | TGTGCCAGCAGCCTTCGGGGAAATTACTACGAGCAGTACTTC | CASSLRGNYYEQYF
- | TRBJ2-7 | TRBV5-1 | - | TGCGCCAGCAGCATAAACTTTAAGGAGGACGAGCAGTACTTC | CASSINFKEDEQYF
- | TRBJ2-2 | TRBV13 | - | TGTGCCAGCTCAGGGATCACCGGGGAGCTGTTTTTT | CASSGITGELFF
TRBD2 | TRBJ2-1 | TRBV27 | - | TGTGCCAGCAGTACCTCCCCTAGCGGGACCCACAATGAGCAGTTCTTC | CASSTSPSGTHNEQFF
- | TRBJ1-5 | TRBV7-7 | - | TGTGCTAGCAGTCCTCATTGGGTTCAGCCCCAGCATTTT | CASSPHWVQPQHF